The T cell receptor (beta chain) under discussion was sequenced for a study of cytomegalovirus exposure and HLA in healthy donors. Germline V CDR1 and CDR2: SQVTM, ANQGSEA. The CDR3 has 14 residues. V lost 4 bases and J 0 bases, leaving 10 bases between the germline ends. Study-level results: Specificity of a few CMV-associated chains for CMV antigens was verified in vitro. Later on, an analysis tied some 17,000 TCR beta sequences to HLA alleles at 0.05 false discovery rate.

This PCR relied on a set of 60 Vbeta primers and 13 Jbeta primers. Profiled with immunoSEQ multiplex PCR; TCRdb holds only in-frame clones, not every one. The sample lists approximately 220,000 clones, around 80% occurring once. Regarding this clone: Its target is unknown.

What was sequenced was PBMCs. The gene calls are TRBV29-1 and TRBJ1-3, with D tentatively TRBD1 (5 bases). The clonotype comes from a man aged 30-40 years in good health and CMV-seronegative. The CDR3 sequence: CSVGGRSSGNTIYF. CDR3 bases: TGCAGCGTTGGGGGCCGGAGCTCTGGAAACACCATATATTTT.